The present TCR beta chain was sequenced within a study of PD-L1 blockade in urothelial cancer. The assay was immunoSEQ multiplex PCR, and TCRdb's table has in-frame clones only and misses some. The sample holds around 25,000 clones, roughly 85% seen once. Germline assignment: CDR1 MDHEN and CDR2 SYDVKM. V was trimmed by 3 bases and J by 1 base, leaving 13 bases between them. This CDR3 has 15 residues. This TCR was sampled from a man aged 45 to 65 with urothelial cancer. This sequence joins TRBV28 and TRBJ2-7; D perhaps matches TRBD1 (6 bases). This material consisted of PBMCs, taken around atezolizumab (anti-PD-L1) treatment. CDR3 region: CASSFAQGQSYEQYF. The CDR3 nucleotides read TGTGCCAGCAGTTTCGCGCAGGGGCAGTCCTACGAGCAGTACTTC.